This T cell receptor beta chain was captured by sequencing in a study of glioma-infiltrating T cells. Study information: Sequencing aimed for about 4- to 10-fold coverage of about 920,000 peripheral T cells.

Amplification of TCR alpha and beta CDR3 regions from RNA used iRepertoire nested multiplex PCR. TCRdb reanalysed the multiplex PCR reads using MiXCR and keeps one entry per CDR3 protein. Of about 410,000 distinct CDR3 sequences in the sample, 35% to 45% were seen once. The CDR3 covers 13 residues. The germline CDR1 and CDR2 sequences are SEHNR and FQNEAQ (reference sequence). Losses at the gene ends were 3 bases for V and 6 bases for J; bases not matched to a gene: 4. The chain uses TRBV7-9 and TRBJ2-7, with TRBD1 matching 8 bases. This clonotype was sampled from a human donor with low-grade glioma or glioblastoma, undergoing nonglioma brain surgery, or in good health (not recorded which). Sequenced input: glioma tissue, nonneoplastic brain tissue, or PBMCs (not recorded which). DNA of the CDR3: TGTGCCAGCAGCTTGGGACAGGACTTCGAGCAGTACTTC. Translated: CASSLGQDFEQYF.